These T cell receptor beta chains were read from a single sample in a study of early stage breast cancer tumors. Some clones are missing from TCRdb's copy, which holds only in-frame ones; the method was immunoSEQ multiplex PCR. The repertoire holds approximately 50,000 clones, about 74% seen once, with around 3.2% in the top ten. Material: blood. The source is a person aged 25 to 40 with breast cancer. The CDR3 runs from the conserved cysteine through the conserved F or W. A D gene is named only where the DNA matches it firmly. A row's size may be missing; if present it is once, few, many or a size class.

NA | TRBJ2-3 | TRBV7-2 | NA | CASSYYASPTDTQYF | TGTGCCAGCAGCTACTACGCGAGTCCCACAGATACGCAGTATTTT
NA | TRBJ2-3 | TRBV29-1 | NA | CSVDRAGLTDTQYF | TGCAGCGTTGATAGGGCCGGTCTTACAGATACGCAGTATTTT
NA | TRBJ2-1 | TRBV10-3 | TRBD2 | CAISDSGTSGRNEQFF | TGTGCCATCAGTGATTCCGGGACTAGCGGGAGGAATGAGCAGTTCTTC
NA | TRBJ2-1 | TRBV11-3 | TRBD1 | CASSLHRGEQFF | TGTGCCAGCAGCCTACACAGGGGTGAGCAGTTCTTC
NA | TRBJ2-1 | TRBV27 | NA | CASGILNEQFF | TGTGCCAGCGGGATCCTAAATGAGCAGTTCTTC
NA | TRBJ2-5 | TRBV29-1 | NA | CSVVLGRETQYF | TGCAGCGTTGTCTTGGGGAGGGAGACCCAGTACTTC
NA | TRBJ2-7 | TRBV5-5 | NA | CASSLARAGTYEQYF | TGTGCCAGCAGCTTGGCCAGGGCAGGGACCTACGAGCAGTACTTC
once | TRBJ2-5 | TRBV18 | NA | CASSPQETQYF | TGTGCCAGCTCACCTCAAGAGACCCAGTACTTC
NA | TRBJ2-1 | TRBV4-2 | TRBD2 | CASGGTRVSEQFF | TGTGCCAGCGGCGGGACTAGAGTCTCTGAGCAGTTCTTC
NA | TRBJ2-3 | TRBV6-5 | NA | CASSYSWSSSTDTQYF | TGTGCCAGCAGTTACTCATGGAGTAGTAGCACAGATACGCAGTATTTT
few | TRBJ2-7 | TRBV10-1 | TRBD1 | CASSGSQGVYEQYF | TGCGCCAGCAGTGGATCACAGGGGGTCTACGAGCAGTACTTC
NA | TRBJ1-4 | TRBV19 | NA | CASMDYKRSEKLFF | TGTGCCAGTATGGACTACAAGAGGAGTGAAAAACTGTTTTTT
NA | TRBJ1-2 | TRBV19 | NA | CASSMLLVGEGYTF | TGTGCCAGTAGTATGCTTCTGGTGGGAGAAGGCTACACCTTC
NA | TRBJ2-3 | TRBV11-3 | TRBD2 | CASSPRLAGNGDTQYF | TGTGCCAGCAGCCCCCGGCTAGCGGGAAATGGAGATACGCAGTATTTT
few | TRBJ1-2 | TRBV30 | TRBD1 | CAWSQDRDDGYTF | TGTGCCTGGAGCCAGGACAGGGACGATGGCTACACCTTC
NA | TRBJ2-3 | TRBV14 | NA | CASSQETGRRDTQYF | TGTGCCAGCAGCCAAGAAACGGGGCGCCGAGATACGCAGTATTTT
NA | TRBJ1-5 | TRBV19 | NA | CASSIDRGVQPQHF | TGTGCCAGTAGTATTGATAGGGGTGTTCAGCCCCAGCATTTT
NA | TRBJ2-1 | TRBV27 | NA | CASSSYGYEQFF | TGTGCCAGCAGTTCCTACGGCTATGAGCAGTTCTTC
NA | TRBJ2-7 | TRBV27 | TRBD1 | CASSFGTGLGEQYF | TGTGCCAGCAGTTTTGGGACAGGGCTAGGGGAGCAGTACTTC
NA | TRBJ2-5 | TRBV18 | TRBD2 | CASSQTSGRSGETQYF | TGTGCCAGCTCACAGACTAGCGGGAGAAGCGGAGAGACCCAGTACTTC
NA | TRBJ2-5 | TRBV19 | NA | CASKAFGGLQETQYF | TGTGCCAGTAAGGCCTTCGGAGGACTTCAAGAGACCCAGTACTTC
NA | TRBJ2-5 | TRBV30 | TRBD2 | CAWSGAGGRETQYF | TGTGCCTGGAGTGGGGCGGGAGGTAGGGAGACCCAGTACTTC
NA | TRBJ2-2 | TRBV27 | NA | CASRGWEKSGELFF | TGTGCCAGCAGGGGGTGGGAGAAGTCCGGGGAGCTGTTTTTT
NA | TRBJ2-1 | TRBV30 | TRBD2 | CAWSDPSGSDEQFF | TGTGCCTGGAGTGACCCTAGCGGGAGCGATGAGCAGTTCTTC
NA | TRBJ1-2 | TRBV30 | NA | CAWSMAPGYTF | TGTGCCTGGAGTATGGCGCCCGGCTACACCTTC
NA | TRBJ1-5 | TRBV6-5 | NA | CASSRTGHNQPQHF | TGTGCCAGCAGTCGGACGGGACACAATCAGCCCCAGCATTTT
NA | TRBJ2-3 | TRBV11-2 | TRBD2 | CASTFSGSTDTQYF | TGTGCCAGCACCTTTAGCGGGAGTACAGATACGCAGTATTTT
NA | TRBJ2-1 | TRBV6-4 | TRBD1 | CASSDSPRDRVEQFF | TGTGCCAGCAGTGACTCCCCACGAGACAGGGTTGAGCAGTTCTTC
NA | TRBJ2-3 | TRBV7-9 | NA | CASSLTWGEADTQYF | TGTGCCAGCAGCCTAACTTGGGGGGAGGCAGATACGCAGTATTTT
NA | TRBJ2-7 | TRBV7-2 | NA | CASSSPGLNYEQYF | TGTGCCAGCAGCTCTCCGGGTCTAAACTACGAGCAGTACTTC
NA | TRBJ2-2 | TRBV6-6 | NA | CASIASENTGELFF | TGTGCCAGCATCGCTAGCGAGAACACCGGGGAGCTGTTTTTT
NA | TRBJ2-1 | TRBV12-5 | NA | CASDLGDPRYNEQFF | TGTGCTAGTGACCTGGGGGACCCGAGATACAATGAGCAGTTCTTC
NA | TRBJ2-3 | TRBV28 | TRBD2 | CASSLGLAGDTQYF | TGTGCCAGCAGTCTGGGACTAGCGGGAGATACGCAGTATTTT
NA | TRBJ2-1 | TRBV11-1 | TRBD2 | CASTPAGTYNEQFF | TGTGCCAGCACCCCAGCGGGAACCTACAATGAGCAGTTCTTC
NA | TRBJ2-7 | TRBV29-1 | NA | CSVVGHYEQYF | TGCAGCGTTGTAGGACACTACGAGCAGTACTTC
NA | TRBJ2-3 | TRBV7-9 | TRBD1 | CASSAVGQGITRTDTQYF | TGTGCCAGCAGTGCTGTGGGACAGGGGATAACGCGTACAGATACGCAGTATTTT
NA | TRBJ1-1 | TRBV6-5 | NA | CASGSGRSNTEAFF | TGTGCCAGCGGATCGGGACGATCGAACACTGAAGCTTTCTTT
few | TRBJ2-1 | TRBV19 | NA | CASGVSSYNEQFF | TGTGCCAGTGGGGTGAGCTCCTACAATGAGCAGTTCTTC
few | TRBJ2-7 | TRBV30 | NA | CVPAAYEQYF | NA
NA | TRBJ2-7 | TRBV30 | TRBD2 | CAWRRGLARIYEQYF | TGTGCCTGGAGACGGGGACTAGCGAGAATTTACGAGCAGTACTTC
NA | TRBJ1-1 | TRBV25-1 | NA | CASSPRGRGTEAFF | TGTGCCAGCAGTCCCCGGGGGCGAGGGACTGAAGCTTTCTTT
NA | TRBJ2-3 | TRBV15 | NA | CATSMGGTTDTQYF | TGTGCCACCAGCATGGGCGGGACCACAGATACGCAGTATTTT
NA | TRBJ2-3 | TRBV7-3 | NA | CASSFTADTQYF | TGTGCCAGCAGCTTTACAGCAGATACGCAGTATTTT
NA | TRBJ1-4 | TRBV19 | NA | CASAPQWIEKLFF | TGTGCCAGTGCCCCCCAGTGGATCGAAAAACTGTTTTTT
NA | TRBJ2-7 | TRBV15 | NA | CATSRIASSYEQYF | TGTGCCACCAGTCGTATTGCGAGCTCCTACGAGCAGTACTTC